Described below is a single T cell receptor (beta chain) sequence and its context. Researchers ran the PCR with 60 Vbeta and 13 Jbeta primers. The authors' processing: Later analysis identified 65 million to 80 million unique TCR beta chains, 10 million to 12 million shared. TCRdb keeps only in-frame clones here, not all; method: immunoSEQ multiplex PCR. V, J and clone size derive from that table, while D and trimming were established from the DNA sequence. In total, the table holds some 120,000 clones. The CDR3 runs 14 residues. The V and J ends lost 5 bases and 2 bases respectively, with 12 bases between them. The germline CDR1 and CDR2 sequences are LNHDA and SQIVND (reference sequence). The data were taken from a study of cytomegalovirus exposure and HLA in healthy donors. Turning to the study itself: 81% of 300 to 450 genotyped donors fell in the Caucasian-associated ancestry cluster.

What was sequenced was PBMCs. The chain links TRBV19 to TRBJ1-1, with D maybe TRBD1 (5 bases). The TCR was taken from an older woman in good health and CMV-seronegative. CDR3 DNA: TGTGCCAGTAGTGCGATCGGGGGAAACACTGAAGCTTTCTTT. This codes for CASSAIGGNTEAFF.